Reported below is one T cell receptor (beta chain). There are a few counts of this clone. Which antigen it targets is not known. One base away there is no much larger clone; base qualities are not given. A single peripheral blood draw of 90 to 150 mL on average was collected from each donor into heparinised tubes. A BD FACSAria II and a panel including CD45RO, CCR7, CD25, CD127, CD95 and CD27 were used to sort naive, central memory, regulatory and stem cell-like memory CD4+ T cells. Purity was above 95% for every sorted population. PBMCs were isolated immediately by Lymphoprep density gradient centrifugation and stained directly without culture. To minimize batch effects, samples were stained and sorted in pairs, one healthy donor with one patient per experiment. The entire amount of isolated RNA was reverse transcribed using the High Capacity cDNA Reverse Transcription Kit, so the sequenced TCRB transcripts were expressed ones. Deep immunoSEQ sequencing was applied to naive, central memory and regulatory T cell samples, giving an average of roughly 3.6 million total reads per sample. Sorted cells were lysed in RLT buffer, and RNA was extracted using DNase-treated RNeasy Micro or Mini kits according to cell number. To prevent cross-contamination, each cell subset was processed individually, whereas patient and healthy donor samples were processed jointly. The immunoSEQ multiplex PCR was used to amplify TCRB sequences from cDNA, yielding 87-bp fragments that span the CDR3 region. Sequencing of the amplicons was done on the Illumina HiSeq platform. From the authors' description of their analysis: PCR bias was corrected computationally using synthetic template baselines, and reads within Hamming distance 2 were collapsed, with unmergeable singletons discarded. Reads were aligned against IMGT to assign V, D and J genes, CDR3 length and insertions or deletions at six rearrangement sites. Within each subset, clonotype counts were normalized to sorted cell number, after which true diversity and Gini coefficients were computed with the tcR R package. Repertoire sharing was quantified using the overlap coefficient calculated on TCRB nucleotide sequences. The table comes from immuneACCESS by way of TCRdb, which keeps in-frame sequences with V and J called. Part of the clones is missing from these tables; in studies checked, under half for an unresolved V gene and the rest for unknown reasons. V, J and clone size are those of that table, while D and trimming were read from the DNA. The sample table holds about 240,000 clones, of which about 25% were seen once. The ten biggest clones cover approximately 4% of the sample.

Including cysteine and phenylalanine, the CDR3 has 18 amino acids. Of all the DNA, just the CDR3 is kept, 54 bases in frame from base 1. CDR1 and CDR2 were assigned from the germline V gene as SQVTM and ANQGSEA. Relative to germline, V is missing 6 bases and J is missing 1 base, with 15 bases of the junction outside any gene match. The sample belongs to a study of beta chain features in type 1 diabetes (dated by TCRdb to 2017 to 2018). Background for the entire study: Mean age, gender distribution, total cell number and subset yield did not differ between patients and healthy donors. A total of some 110 million sorted cells were examined across all samples, and the number of cells per subset was strongly correlated with RNA yield. In the study, TCRB repertoires of sorted circulating CD4+ T cell subsets from recently diagnosed type 1 diabetes patients were compared with those of matched healthy donors. Regulatory and stem cell-like memory subsets were isolated from only 8 patients and about 8 healthy donors, whereas naive and central memory subsets came from all 30 or so donors.

The full study reports these points: Shorter templates might have been favored by PCR, but patient and control samples were amplified and corrected together, so both groups would have been affected equally by any skew. Because small numbers of individuals were included in the HLA sub-analyses, any influence of HLA type on TCRB rearrangement was left unresolved. In all four CD4+ subsets, TCRB CDR3 length was moderately but significantly shorter in type 1 diabetes patients. Naive, central memory and regulatory TCRB repertoires appeared more similar among patients than among healthy donors. Because cDNA was sequenced instead of genomic DNA, highly expressing activated cells could be over-represented, though the groups showed no difference in activation or CD3 levels. At VDJ recombination sites, type 1 diabetes patients had fewer insertions and more deleted nucleotides, which implies abnormalities in thymic rearrangement.

The clonotype was recovered from a man aged 25 to 45 in good health. The chain is encoded by TRBV29-1 joined to TRBJ1-4; the junction holds 9 bases that match TRBD1. The sample was central memory CD4+ T cells from blood. The DNA reads TGCAGCGTCAAACGTCGGACAGGGGAAGTTTTAACTAATGAAAAACTGTTTTTT. It is translated as CSVKRRTGEVLTNEKLFF.